Detailed here is one T cell receptor (beta chain). The specificity of this receptor is unknown. Base qualities are not recorded, but no much larger clone differs from it by a single base. This specimen belongs to a study of T cell responses to AZD1222 COVID-19 vaccine (dated by TCRdb to about 2021). About the full investigation: A total of over 230 trial participants underwent TCR sequencing, of whom around 200 received two doses of AZD1222 and around 25 received two doses of the MenACWY control vaccine. Trial participants were enrolled by age into subgroups of 18-55, 56-69 and 70-plus years, and 148, 28 and 57 TCR-sequenced participants, respectively, were included in these subgroups.

Broader findings and caveats from the paper: No day 14 peak-response samples were available, so repertoires were characterized only after the peak T cell response. Spike-specific TCR breadth and depth rose significantly after two AZD1222 doses compared with day 0 and with MenACWY recipients. Participants were mostly white British and included more females than males, and it was suggested by the authors that clonal diversity may have been underestimated. Epitopes outside the regions mutated in the B.1.351 and B.1.1.7 variants were reportedly recognized by nearly half of the unique spike-specific TCRs. In the small 56-69-year group, the increase in depth fell short of significance, most likely because of low power. Vaccine-associated CD4 TCRs spanned the whole spike protein, with dominant responses in regions 160-218 and 743-854. Conclusions about previously exposed vaccinees were limited because only 5 or 6 AZD1222 recipients were SARS-CoV-2 seropositive at baseline.

The CDR3 has 15 amino acids, counting the end cysteine and phenylalanine. Only the CDR3 DNA is retained, 45 bases long and in frame from the first base. The junction shows trimming of 3 bases on V and 9 bases on J, and the gene matches do not reach 5 bases of it. Taken from the germline V gene (reference sequence), the CDR1 and CDR2 loops are MNHEY and SMNVEV. The CDR3 regions of human TCRbeta chains were subjected to immunosequencing. In the authors' own workflow: Repertoire TCRs were matched against a reference library of SARS-CoV-2-specific TCRs generated with the MIRA antigen-specificity platform. Breadth was defined as the fraction of unique TCRs that were SARS-CoV-2-associated, and depth was defined as the fraction of total T cells that were SARS-CoV-2-associated. Using the MIRA data, each spike-specific TCR was mapped to the spike region that the TCR reacts to and placed in a CD4 or CD8 class. Log10-transformed breadth and depth values were compared by one-way ANOVA with Sidak's multiple comparisons tests. What TCRdb holds here is the immuneACCESS table cut down to in-frame rearrangements. Part of the clones is not present; checked against another copy, under half of the missing clones reflect an unresolved V gene, and the others are unexplained. That table is the source of V, J and clone size, and D and trimming were worked out from the DNA. This sample comprises 150,000 to 200,000 clones, about 90% of them detected only once. The biggest ten clones account for 2.5% to 3% of the sample.

The sample's time point label, in plain terms: baseline before first vaccination. The treatment or condition label here, explained by the study, means: meningococcal conjugate vaccine given as trial control. Samples from vaccinated people were obtained from the UK trials COV001 and COV002, which included a single-blind randomized controlled phase 2/3 trial of AZD1222 (ChAdOx1 nCoV-19) in healthy adults. Trial participant PBMC samples were collected at day 0 and day 28 after the second dose for TCRbeta chain sequencing. The specimen was peripheral blood, collected on day 0 of MenACWY control vaccination. The chain is made from TRBV27 and TRBJ2-1, with 13 bases matching TRBD2. This TCR derives from an adult in good health. In nucleotides, the sequence is TGTGCCAGCAGTTTCCGACTAGCGGGAGGCATTGAGCAGTTCTTC. It is translated as CASSFRLAGGIEQFF.